What follows are 15 T cell receptor beta chains derived from one specimen sequenced in a study of T cells after yellow fever vaccination. TCRdb recomputed calls from the 5' RACE reads with MiXCR, one row per CDR3 protein. This table holds 230,000 or so distinct CDR3 sequences, approximately 6.8% found once. The specimen comprised CD4+ T cells sorted from PBMCs, sampled on the day of the yellow fever booster vaccination. Receptor source: a young man who received the YFV17D yellow fever vaccine.

This clonotype was seen more than once but under ten times. This rearrangement joins TRBV7-3 to TRBJ2-2; D is unclear. V lost 0 bases and J lost 0, with 2 bases in between. The length of the CDR3 is 14 residues. In germline, CDR1 is SGHTA, CDR2 FQGTGA. CDR3 residues: CASSLTANTGELFF. The CDR3 bases are TGTGCCAGCAGCTTAACAGCGAACACCGGGGAGCTGTTTTTT.

The chain combines TRBV3-1 with TRBJ2-2; D may be TRBD2 (5 bases). Germline V gene sequence: CDR1 LGHDT, CDR2 YNNKEL (reference sequence). Trimming pared 3 bases from V and 0 bases from J, leaving 8 bases between. The CDR3 runs to 15 residues. The CDR3 spells CASSQSGPNTGELFF. As DNA, the CDR3 is TGTGCCAGCAGCCAGAGCGGTCCGAACACCGGGGAGCTGTTTTTT.

In this sample, this clonotype turned up a few times. The chain combines TRBV12-3 or TRBV12-4 with TRBJ1-5; tentative D call: TRBD1 (5 bases). Trimming shortened V by 3 bases and J by 0 bases, and 9 bases separated the two germline ends. This CDR3 spans 15 amino acids. The CDR3 region has the DNA TGTGCCAGCAGTTTTAGAGGGGATAGCAATCAGCCCCAGCATTTT. It encodes CASSFRGDSNQPQHF.

The chain uses TRBV19 and TRBJ2-3; no firm D call. The CDR3 covers 17 residues. Between the trimmed V and J ends, which lost 5 bases and 0 bases, there was a span of 18 bases. From germline, CDR1 is LNHDA and CDR2 SQIVND (reference sequence). CDR3 residues: CASSPSRGRRSTDTQYF. DNA of the CDR3: TGTGCCAGTAGTCCCTCCCGCGGCAGGAGAAGCACAGATACGCAGTATTTT.

This clonotype was picked up a small number of times. The chain couples TRBV7-2 to TRBJ2-1, with a weak D call TRBD1 (7 bases). The germline gives CDR1 SGHTA, CDR2 FQGNSA. The CDR3 is 16 residues long. With 5 bases removed from V and 5 bases from J, the gap between germline ends came to 19 bases. The CDR3 sequence: CASSLGLARGDNEQFF. The CDR3 DNA reads as TGTGCCAGCAGCCTAGGGCTGGCCAGGGGGGACAATGAGCAGTTCTTC.

The sample holds many counts of this clonotype. The chain is built from TRBV7-9 and TRBJ2-7; a possible D gene is TRBD1 (6 bases). V gave up 5 bases and J gave up 6 bases, with 11 bases separating them. Per the germline V gene, CDR1 is SEHNR and CDR2 is FQNEAQ (reference sequence). The CDR3 consists of 12 residues. This chain's CDR3 is CASSRDTGEQYF. The CDR3, as DNA: TGTGCCAGCAGCCGGGACACGGGCGAGCAGTACTTC.

This clonotype was observed at least ten times. The CDR3 DNA is TGCGCCAGCAGGCCGCCGAGCCTTGAGCAGTTCTTC. Translating gives CASRPPSLEQFF. This chain uses TRBV5-1 with TRBJ2-1; D ambiguous. CDR3 length equals 12 residues. The ends were cut back, 5 bases at V and 9 bases at J, with 12 bases in the middle. Germline V lookup: CDR1 SGHRS, CDR2 YFSETQ.

The chain uses TRBV11-2 and TRBJ2-7; 12 nucleotides align to TRBD1. V shed 3 bases, J shed 4 bases, and the junction held 16 bases outside the gene matches. CDR1 SGHAT and CDR2 FQNNGV come from the germline V gene. The CDR3 is made up of 19 amino acids. The CDR3 reads CASSFGPSGTGGFFYEQYF. The CDR3 nucleotides are TGTGCCAGCAGCTTTGGGCCCTCCGGGACAGGGGGCTTTTTTTACGAGCAGTACTTC.

The sample holds many counts of this clonotype. The chain combines TRBV20-1 with TRBJ2-5, with D unresolved. The CDR3 has 10 residues. V was clipped by 3 bases and J by 5 bases, with 4 bases between them. CDR1 is DFQATT and CDR2 is SNEGSKA in the germline V gene (reference sequence). In DNA form, the CDR3 reads TGCAGTGCTAGGTGGGAGACCCAGTACTTC. Translation: CSARWETQYF.

About this clonotype: One junction end disagrees with the germline gene, perhaps due to a read error. The chain carries TRBV7-8 and TRBJ2-1; D is unresolved. The CDR3 spans 16 residues. In germline, CDR1 is SGHVS, CDR2 FQNEAQ. This chain's CDR3 is CASTMMITTAYNKQFF. The CDR3, as DNA: TGTGCCAGCACCATGATGATAACCACGGCGTACAATAAGCAGTTCTTC. Filled out from reference TRBV7-8 and TRBJ2-1, the complete variable domain reads GAGVSQSPRYKVAKRGQDVALRCDPISGHVSLFWYQQALGQGPEFLTYFQNEAQLDKSGLPSDRFFAERPEGSVSTLKIQRTQQEDSAVYLCASTMMITTAYNKQFFGPGTRLTVL.

This chain uses TRBV20-1 with TRBJ2-7; no definite D call. The CDR3 length is 9 residues. The V gene's germline CDR1 is DFQATT and CDR2 SNEGSKA (reference sequence). V was shortened by 6 bases and J by 7 bases, with 7 bases between the two germline ends. The CDR3 DNA reads as TGCAGTGCCTCGCGAGAGCAGTACTTC. It translates to CSASREQYF.

This clonotype has a count of ten or more. The V gene is TRBV28, the J gene TRBJ2-7; D may be TRBD2 (6 bases). The germline V and J ends were trimmed by 6 bases and 2 bases, with 20 bases remaining between them. CDR3 length equals 16 residues. Germline V gives CDR1 MDHEN, CDR2 SYDVKM. CDR3: CASSGGGTYTPYEQYF. The CDR3 bases are TGTGCCAGCAGCGGGGGTGGAACTTACACTCCCTACGAGCAGTACTTC.

This clonotype appeared many times. The chain recombines TRBV6-5 with TRBJ2-7; TRBD2 matches 7 bases. The germline V gene has CDR1 MNHEY and CDR2 SVGAGI. Unmatched junction bases numbered 7, after V lost 0 bases and J lost 2 bases. CDR3 size: 16 residues. The CDR3 sequence is CASSYSPSGSTYEQYF. The CDR3 DNA follows: TGTGCCAGCAGTTACTCCCCTAGCGGTTCAACCTACGAGCAGTACTTC.

The chain joins TRBV28 to TRBJ2-5, with D perhaps being TRBD1 or TRBD2 (7 bases each). The germline CDR1 and CDR2 sequences are MDHEN and SYDVKM. The CDR3 is made up of 15 amino acids. Trimming left V 4 bases short and J 5 bases short, with 17 bases between. The CDR3 sequence: CASSSLQGGAETQYF. Written as DNA, the CDR3 is TGTGCCAGCAGTTCCCTCCAGGGGGGGGCGGAGACCCAGTACTTC.

This clonotype showed up just a few times. This chain connects TRBV7-9 to TRBJ2-3; D gene unclear. The CDR3 contains 12 residues. V shed 0 bases and J shed 7 bases, with 5 bases lying between them. Germline V CDR1 and CDR2: SEHNR, FQNEAQ (reference sequence). The DNA for the CDR3 is TGTGCCAGCAGCTTAGCGGAGTATACGCAGTATTTT. Translated, it gives CASSLAEYTQYF.